A single sample gave rise to the 10 T cell receptor beta chains below, sequenced in a study of technical replicates of blood from a handful of donors. Sequencing was performed with immunoSEQ multiplex PCR; in TCRdb, only in-frame clones are kept and a portion is missing. Altogether more than 90,000 clones are present, approximately 95% being singletons, with the ten largest covering approximately 0.36%. Sequencing was carried out using T cells isolated from PBMCs. These receptors originate from a human donor in good health.

This chain connects TRBV19 to TRBJ2-3, with TRBD1 matching over 9 bases. Trimming took 5 bases from V and 0 from J; bases not matched to a gene: 6. The germline gives CDR1 LNHDA, CDR2 SQIVND (reference sequence). The CDR3 runs to 16 residues. The CDR3 coding sequence is TGTGCCAGTAGTGCCTACAGGGGGCCGAGCACAGATACGCAGTATTTT. Translation gives CASSAYRGPSTDTQYF.

The chain recombines TRBV6-5 with TRBJ2-7, with D tentatively TRBD2 (5 bases). Deletions cut 2 bases from V and 5 bases from J, with 13 bases between. Germline CDR1 reads MNHEY; CDR2 reads SVGAGI. CDR3 length equals 14 residues. CDR3 sequence: CASSYMEYGNEQYF. For the CDR3, the DNA is TGTGCCAGCAGTTACATGGAGTACGGGAACGAGCAGTACTTC.

The rearrangement links TRBV7-3 to TRBJ1-3; TRBD1 might be the D (5 bases). The V gene lost 0 bases and the J gene lost 0 bases, with 12 bases spanning the gap. The V gene's germline CDR1 is SGHTA and CDR2 FQGTGA. There are 17 residues in the CDR3. The CDR3 sequence is CASSLTGQGYSGNTIYF. CDR3 sequence (DNA): TGTGCCAGCAGCTTAACAGGCCAGGGCTACTCTGGAAACACCATATATTTT.

This chain uses TRBV6-5 with TRBJ2-1; 7 bases line up with TRBD2. The CDR3 is 15 amino acids. The trim removed 8 bases at V and 6 bases at J, leaving 13 bases unmatched. Looked up from germline, CDR1 is MNHEY and CDR2 is SVGAGI. CDR3 nucleotides: TGTGCCAGCGAAAGAGGGAGGGAGGGCCGCAATGAGCAGTTCTTC. Translated, it gives CASERGREGRNEQFF.

This clone was recorded once. The chain recombines TRBV2 with TRBJ1-1, with D possibly TRBD1 on 6 matching bases. The CDR3 runs 17 residues. Trimming cost V 9 bases and J 1 base, with 24 bases left between them. Germline CDR1 reads SNHLY; CDR2 reads FYNNEI. CDR3 coding DNA: TGTGCCAGGACGGGTACAGGGTTTTTGCGGACGAACACTGAAGCTTTCTTT. Residues: CARTGTGFLRTNTEAFF. The whole variable domain, remainder taken from reference TRBV2 and TRBJ1-1, is EPEVTQTPSHQVTQMGQEVILRCVPISNHLYFYWYRQILGQKVEFLVSFYNNEISEKSEIFDDQFSVERPDGSNFTLKIRSTKLEDSAMYFCARTGTGFLRTNTEAFFGQGTRLTVV.

The chain uses TRBV28 and TRBJ2-2, with D tentatively TRBD2 (6 bases). Looked up from germline, CDR1 is MDHEN and CDR2 is SYDVKM. Trimming removed 5 bases from V and 4 bases from J, with 11 bases in between. The CDR3 extends over 14 amino acids. The CDR3 protein is CASSLTGVTGELFF. DNA of the CDR3: TGTGCCAGCAGTCTCACGGGGGTCACCGGGGAGCTGTTTTTT.

V gene TRBV4-1 combines with J gene TRBJ1-4, with 7 positions matching TRBD1. The germline V gene encodes CDR1 MGHRA and CDR2 YSYEKL. The CDR3 is 16 amino acids. The J segment lost 8 bases and the V segment lost 0 bases, leaving 9 bases of the junction unmatched. CDR3 DNA: TGCGCCAGCAGCCAAGATAAGACAGGGAGGCAAGAAAAACTGTTTTTT. Its protein is CASSQDKTGRQEKLFF.

This clone was observed once. V gene TRBV4-2 combines with J gene TRBJ2-7; possible D gene TRBD1, 6 bases. The germline CDR1 and CDR2 sequences are LGHNA and YNFKEQ. This CDR3 spans 14 amino acids. Trimming removed 4 bases from V and 3 bases from J, with 13 bases in between. For the CDR3, the DNA is TGTGCCAGCAGCCCAGGGGTATACCTCTACGAGCAGTACTTC. This encodes CASSPGVYLYEQYF.

A single count supports this clone. The chain links TRBV6-4 to TRBJ2-7; D remains unclear. CDR3 length: 14 amino acids. Germline lookup yields CDR1 MRHNA and CDR2 SNTAGT. V was trimmed by 2 bases and J by 2 bases, leaving 10 bases between them. The CDR3 DNA sequence: TGTGCCAGCAGTGACGGTAGCATCACCTACGAGCAGTACTTC. Its translation is CASSDGSITYEQYF.

This sequence joins TRBV4-3 and TRBJ2-7, with D perhaps TRBD2 (6 bases). Trimming took off 0 bases at V and 0 bases at J, with 12 bases between the two ends. The germline V gene encodes CDR1 LGHNA and CDR2 YSLEER. This CDR3 comprises 16 residues. The CDR3 sequence: CASSQDTGTGSYEQYF. For the CDR3, the DNA is TGCGCCAGCAGCCAAGATACCGGGACTGGCTCCTACGAGCAGTACTTC.